The present T cell receptor (beta chain) was sequenced within a study of neoadjuvant anti-PD-1 for oral cavity cancer. General study points: Higher pretreatment blood Treg/Th17 ratios correlated with higher pretreatment blood and lower post-treatment tumor TCRbeta clonality.

Sequencing was performed with immunoSEQ multiplex PCR; in TCRdb, only in-frame clones are kept and a portion is missing. The sample shows fewer than 8,000 clones, 62% of them seen only once. This clone is medium-sized (0.01 to 0.1%) in the sample. Its specificity is not known. Time point noted: after neoadjuvant nivolumab, at surgical resection. The sequences come from PBMCs, collected after nivolumab (anti-PD-1) treatment. This clonotype was obtained from a person aged 40-85 years with oral cavity squamous cell carcinoma.

CDR3 DNA: TGTGCCAGCAGTCATACAGAGAACACCGGGGAGCTGTTTTTT. Its translation: CASSHTENTGELFF. V and J are TRBV4-2 and TRBJ2-2; no firm D call. V lost 6 bases, J lost 1 base, and 9 bases lay in between. This CDR3 has 14 residues. Germline CDR1 is LGHNA and CDR2 is YNFKEQ.